This T cell receptor (beta chain) comes out of a study of control samples from healthy donors and cancer patients. The CDR3 covers 14 residues. Looked up from germline, CDR1 is MNHNS and CDR2 is SASEGT. The V gene lost 0 bases and the J gene lost 6 bases, with 9 bases spanning the gap. Profiled with immunoSEQ multiplex PCR; TCRdb holds only in-frame clones, not every one. The repertoire holds more than 25,000 clones, with approximately 95% as singletons. J is TRBJ1-5 and V is TRBV6-1, with D maybe TRBD1 (5 bases). The sample taken for sequencing was blood. The clonotype was recovered from a man aged 55 to 70 in good health. The CDR3 nucleotides are TGTGCCAGCAGTGAAGCGCGGGGGGGTCAGCCCCAGCATTTT. It encodes CASSEARGGQPQHF.